A single sample gave rise to the 4 T cell receptor beta chains below, sequenced in a study of cytomegalovirus exposure and HLA in healthy donors (dated by TCRdb to 2016 to 2017). Receptor libraries were prepared by the immunoSEQ multiplex PCR assay. For the multiplex PCR, a mixture combining 60 forward primers for TCR Vbeta segments and 13 reverse primers for TCR Jbeta segments was used. Imported from immuneACCESS, the table was reduced by TCRdb to in-frame sequences with V and J called. These copies leave out some clones; in studies compared against another copy, an unresolved V gene accounts for under half, and the cause of the remainder is not known. Recorded for this sample are 150,000 to 200,000 clones; 70% to 80% of them occurred a single time. The top ten clones comprise 1.5% to 2% of the sample. The sample comprised PBMCs. All receptors come from a woman aged 50 to 65 in good health and CMV-seronegative.

The rearrangement links TRBV28 to TRBJ2-3; 9 bases match TRBD2. V lost 3 bases and J lost 0; bases outside the gene matches: 4. Germline CDR1 and CDR2: MDHEN and SYDVKM. This CDR3 has 16 residues. CDR3 bases: TGTGCCAGCAGTTTTGTCGCGGGGGGGAGCACAGATACGCAGTATTTT. Its protein product is CASSFVAGGSTDTQYF. The full variable domain, in which reference TRBV28 and TRBJ2-3 provide the parts outside the CDR3, is DVKVTQSSRYLVKRTGEKVFLECVQDMDHENMFWYRQDPGLGLRLIYFSYDVKMKEKGDIPEGYSVSREKKERFSLILESASTNQTSMYLCASSFVAGGSTDTQYFGPGTRLTVL.

This clone was found once. The V gene is TRBV18, the J gene TRBJ2-6, with 7 positions matching TRBD1. Germline CDR1 KGHSH, CDR2 LQKENI. V was clipped by 4 bases and J by 0 bases; unmatched bases: 6. This CDR3 is 17 amino acids long. CDR3 sequence reads: CASSRQGSSSGANVLTF. The DNA for the CDR3 is TGTGCCAGCTCACGACAGGGCTCGAGCTCTGGGGCCAACGTCCTGACTTTC. The full variable domain, its missing parts supplied by reference TRBV18 and TRBJ2-6, is NAGVMQNPRHLVRRRGQEARLRCSPMKGHSHVYWYRQLPEEGLKFMVYLQKENIIDESGMPKERFSAEFPKEGPSILRIQQVVRGDSAAYFCASSRQGSSSGANVLTFGAGSRLTVL.

The DNA of the CDR3 is TGTGCCAGCAGAATCCGACAGGTTAGAGATGGCTACACCTTC. Encoded protein: CASRIRQVRDGYTF. J is TRBJ1-2 and V is TRBV6-6, with D maybe TRBD1 (6 bases). V dropped 6 bases and J dropped 6 bases, with 17 bases sitting between them. CDR1 and CDR2 from the germline V gene are MNHNY and SVGAGI (reference sequence). This CDR3 is 14 amino acids long.

The chain couples TRBV4-2 to TRBJ1-5; maybe TRBD1 (6 bases). This CDR3 region has 17 residues. Trimming removed 0 bases at V and 6 bases at J, with 18 bases between. Germline CDR1 LGHNA, CDR2 YNFKEQ. The CDR3 DNA sequence: TGTGCCAGCAGCCAAGAGGGGAGGGGGGTTAGTCGTCAGCCCCAGCATTTT. Its protein is CASSQEGRGVSRQPQHF.